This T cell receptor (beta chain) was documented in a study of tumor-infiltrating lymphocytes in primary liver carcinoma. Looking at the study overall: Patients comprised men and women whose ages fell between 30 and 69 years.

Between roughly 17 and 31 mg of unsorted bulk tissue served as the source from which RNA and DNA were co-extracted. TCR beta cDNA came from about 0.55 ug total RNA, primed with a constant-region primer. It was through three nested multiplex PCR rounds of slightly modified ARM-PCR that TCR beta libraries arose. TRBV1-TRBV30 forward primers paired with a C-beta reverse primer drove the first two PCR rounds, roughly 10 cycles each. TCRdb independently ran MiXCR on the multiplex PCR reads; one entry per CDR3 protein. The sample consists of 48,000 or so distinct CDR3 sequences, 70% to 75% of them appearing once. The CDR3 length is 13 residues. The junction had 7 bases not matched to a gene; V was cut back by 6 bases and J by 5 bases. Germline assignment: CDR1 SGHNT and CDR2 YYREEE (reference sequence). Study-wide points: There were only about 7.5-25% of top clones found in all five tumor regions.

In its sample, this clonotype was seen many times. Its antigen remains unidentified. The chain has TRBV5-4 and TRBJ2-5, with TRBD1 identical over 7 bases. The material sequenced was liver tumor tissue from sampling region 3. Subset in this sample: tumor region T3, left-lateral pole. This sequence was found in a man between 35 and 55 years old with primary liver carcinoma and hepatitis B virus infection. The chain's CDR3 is CASMDRPEETQYF. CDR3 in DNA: TGTGCCAGCATGGACAGGCCCGAGGAGACCCAGTACTTC.